The 10 T cell receptor beta chains presented below share a single source sample, sequenced in a study of T cells in Graves' hyperthyroidism and ophthalmopathy. Regions amplified from RNA transcripts were the TCR beta CDR3 regions. The study used the HTBI primer set for a first-round RT-PCR of the TCR CDR3. In TCRdb, the multiplex PCR reads were re-called with MiXCR into one record per CDR3 protein. Of hundreds of thousands of distinct CDR3 sequences in the sample, 12% to 15% are singletons; the top ten hold roughly a tenth. Sequencing input: blood. Receptor source: a woman younger than 30 with Graves' hyperthyroidism.

This chain joins TRBV14 and TRBJ2-7; D remains unclear. The CDR3 covers 15 residues. Germline CDR1 SGHDN, CDR2 FVKESK. Deletions cut 3 bases from V and 0 bases from J, with 12 bases between. CDR3 DNA: TGTGCCAGCAGCCACGAACGCTCGTACTCCTACGAGCAGTACTTC. It codes for CASSHERSYSYEQYF.

Many counts were recorded for this clonotype. This sequence joins TRBV6-5 and TRBJ1-2; D perhaps matches TRBD1 (6 bases). Looked up from germline, CDR1 is MNHEY and CDR2 is SVGAGI. V was cut by 2 bases and J by 0 bases, with 10 bases left in between. This CDR3 has 15 amino acids. The CDR3 bases are TGTGCCAGCAGTTACGACAGGAGCCCTAACTATGGCTACACCTTC. Protein: CASSYDRSPNYGYTF.

The table lists this clonotype with many counts. The V gene is TRBV28, the J gene TRBJ2-5; D gene ambiguous. The ends were cut back, 7 bases at V and 4 bases at J, with 10 bases in the middle. This CDR3 comprises 12 residues. From germline, CDR1 is MDHEN and CDR2 SYDVKM. As DNA, the CDR3 is TGTGCCAGCAAGCCCACGTCAGAGACCCAGTACTTC. Translating gives CASKPTSETQYF. The full variable domain, completed using reference TRBV28 and TRBJ2-5, is DVKVTQSSRYLVKRTGEKVFLECVQDMDHENMFWYRQDPGLGLRLIYFSYDVKMKEKGDIPEGYSVSREKKERFSLILESASTNQTSMYLCASKPTSETQYFGPGTRLLVL.

This clonotype was picked up many times. CDR3 sequence (DNA): TGTGCCAGCAGCTCTGGACTAGCGGGAGAATATGAGCAGTTCTTC. It translates to CASSSGLAGEYEQFF. The chain recombines TRBV13 with TRBJ2-1, with 13 positions matching TRBD2. This CDR3 is 15 amino acids long. J gave up 8 bases and V 4 bases, and 5 bases lay outside the gene matches. CDR1 and CDR2 from the germline V gene are PRHDT and FYEKMQ (reference sequence).

The rearrangement links TRBV6-1 to TRBJ2-5; tentatively, D is TRBD2 (5 bases). Germline CDR1 reads MNHNS; CDR2 reads SASEGT. The CDR3 is 14 amino acids. V lost 6 bases and J lost 5, with 16 bases in between. CDR3 in DNA: TGTGCCAGCAGACGGGGTCAAGGTTGGGAGACCCAGTACTTC. Translating it yields CASRRGQGWETQYF.

V gene TRBV7-2 combines with J gene TRBJ2-5, with 7 bases matching TRBD2. The V gene end was trimmed by 1 base and the J gene end by 5 bases; junction bases not matched to a gene: 4. Germline lookup yields CDR1 SGHTA and CDR2 FQGNSA. CDR3 length equals 14 residues. The CDR3 DNA is TGTGCCAGCAGCTTAGGATTCGGGAGGGAGACCCAGTACTTC. This gives the protein CASSLGFGRETQYF.

This clonotype was counted at least ten times. The chain uses TRBV30 and TRBJ2-1; D is perhaps TRBD1 or TRBD2 (5 bases each). From germline, CDR1 is GTSNPN and CDR2 SVGIG (reference sequence). The CDR3 is 15 residues long. Trimming cost V 2 bases and J 7 bases, with 18 bases left between them. The DNA of the CDR3 is TGTGCCTGGAGTACCGACAGTTCCGAGGGGAATGAGCAGTTCTTC. This encodes CAWSTDSSEGNEQFF. The full variable domain, with the rest looked up from reference TRBV30 and TRBJ2-1, is SQTIHQWPATLVQPVGSPLSLECTVEGTSNPNLYWYRQAAGRGLQLLFYSVGIGQISSEVPQNLSASRPQDRQFILSSKKLLLSDSGFYLCAWSTDSSEGNEQFFGPGTRLTVL.

The chain uses TRBV6-2 or TRBV6-3 and TRBJ2-5, with 8 bases matching TRBD1. CDR1 is MNHEY and CDR2 is SVGEGT in the germline V gene. V lost 0 bases and J lost 1; bases outside the gene matches: 4. The CDR3 has 16 residues. The CDR3 loop is CASSYSPQGGQETQYF. The CDR3 DNA is TGTGCCAGCAGTTACTCACCACAGGGGGGCCAAGAGACCCAGTACTTC.

This clonotype occurred many times. J is TRBJ1-2 and V is TRBV18, with 9 bases matching TRBD1. The CDR3 spans 15 residues. Germline CDR1 and CDR2: KGHSH and LQKENI. V was pared by 2 bases and J by 4 bases, with 5 bases of the junction left unmatched. CDR3 DNA sequence: TGTGCCAGCTCACCAATGGCGGGACAGGGCTATGGCTACACCTTC. Amino acid sequence: CASSPMAGQGYGYTF.

This clonotype was recorded at least ten times. This sequence joins TRBV11-3 and TRBJ2-3; D is unresolved. Trimming took off 3 bases at V and 3 bases at J, with 7 bases between the two ends. This CDR3 has 13 residues. Looked up from germline, CDR1 is SGHNT and CDR2 is YENEEA. CDR3 nucleotides: TGTGCCAGCAGCTTCTTAGAAACAGATACGCAGTATTTT. Translating it yields CASSFLETDTQYF.